This T cell receptor (beta chain) was profiled in a study of CD8 T cells in Susac syndrome. cDNA came from about 0.5 to 1 ug RNA primed by random hexamers. TCRdb reanalysed the immunoSEQ multiplex PCR reads using MiXCR and keeps one entry per CDR3 protein. The table lists some 250,000 distinct CDR3 sequences, about 96% of them singletons. Trimming removed 4 bases at V and 5 bases at J, with 12 bases between. CDR3 length: 15 amino acids. Germline CDR1 is LGHDT and CDR2 is YNNKEL (reference sequence). Patients with Susac syndrome met the recently defined diagnostic criteria for definite or probable disease.

The sequenced material came from CD4+ T cells from PBMCs. This rearrangement joins TRBV3-1 to TRBJ1-6; D unclear. The TCR comes from a human donor with Susac syndrome. The CDR3 sequence is CASSLRSLDNSPLHF. The CDR3 DNA reads as TGTGCCAGCAGCCTTCGGTCCCTAGATAATTCACCCCTCCACTTT. Combining the CDR3 with reference TRBV3-1 and TRBJ1-6 gives the whole variable domain DTAVSQTPKYLVTQMGNDKSIKCEQNLGHDTMYWYKQDSKKFLKIMFSYNNKELIINETVPNRFSPKSPDKAHLNLHINSLELGDSAVYFCASSLRSLDNSPLHFGNGTRLTVT.